These T cell receptor beta chains were read from a single sample in a study of cytomegalovirus exposure and HLA in healthy donors. TCRdb keeps only in-frame clones here, not all; method: immunoSEQ multiplex PCR. The sample contains some 200,000 clones, roughly nine tenths of which appear only once. The specimen was PBMCs. Receptors originate from a man younger than 40 in good health and CMV-seropositive. Both conserved end residues are part of each CDR3. A D gene is named only where the DNA matches it firmly. The size entry is marked missing in some rows and otherwise reads once, few, many or a size class.

CDR3 | DNA | length | J | V | D | size
CASSIGTSGGQDTQYF | TGTGCCAGCAGCATCGGGACTAGCGGGGGGCAAGATACGCAGTATTTT | 16 | TRBJ2-3 | TRBV11-2 | TRBD2 | .
CASSVTGGAAGELFF | TGTGCCAGCAGTGTGACAGGGGGCGCGGCCGGGGAGCTGTTTTTT | 15 | TRBJ2-2 | TRBV27 | TRBD1 | .
CASSFLTGNTEAFF | TGCGCCAGCAGCTTTTTGACAGGAAACACTGAAGCTTTCTTT | 14 | TRBJ1-1 | TRBV5-1 | . | .
CASSPAPGLYNEQFF | TGTGCCAGCAGTCCCGCCCCGGGACTATACAATGAGCAGTTCTTC | 15 | TRBJ2-1 | TRBV28 | TRBD2 | .
CASSFGRASDTQYF | TGCGCCAGCAGCTTTGGCAGGGCCTCAGATACGCAGTATTTT | 14 | TRBJ2-3 | TRBV5-1 | . | .
CASSTPWGSGGHTQYF | TGTGCCAGCAGCACCCCGTGGGGAAGCGGGGGGCATACGCAGTATTTT | 16 | TRBJ2-3 | TRBV7-8 | TRBD2 | .
CASSPHTADGSQPQHF | TGCGCCAGCAGCCCCCACACCGCGGACGGAAGTCAGCCCCAGCATTTT | 16 | TRBJ1-5 | TRBV4-1 | . | .
CASSFWDRTEASTDTQYF | TGTGCCAGCAGTTTCTGGGACAGGACCGAGGCTAGCACAGATACGCAGTATTTT | 18 | TRBJ2-3 | TRBV28 | TRBD1 | .
CSVEDTGPDTQYF | TGCAGCGTTGAAGATACAGGGCCAGATACGCAGTATTTT | 13 | TRBJ2-3 | TRBV29-1 | . | once
CASSLGGDSDTQYF | TGCGCCAGCAGCTTGGGAGGGGACTCAGATACGCAGTATTTT | 14 | TRBJ2-3 | TRBV5-1 | . | .
CASSVAGGGQAYGYTF | TGTGCCAGCAGCGTAGCAGGGGGGGGACAAGCCTATGGCTACACCTTC | 16 | TRBJ1-2 | TRBV9 | TRBD1 | .
CASSLGTGDGYTF | TGTGCCAGCAGCCTCGGGACAGGGGATGGCTACACCTTC | 13 | TRBJ1-2 | TRBV11-2 | TRBD1 | few
CASSLGRPGQGITSYEQYF | TGTGCCAGCAGCTTAGGGCGGCCGGGACAGGGGATTACCTCCTACGAGCAGTACTTC | 19 | TRBJ2-7 | TRBV7-3 | TRBD1 | .
CATAAGQAGELFF | TGTGCCACCGCGGCGGGTCAGGCCGGGGAGCTGTTTTTT | 13 | TRBJ2-2 | TRBV28 | . | .
CASGRARGFNEQFF | TGTGCCAGCGGAAGGGCCAGGGGGTTCAATGAGCAGTTCTTC | 14 | TRBJ2-1 | TRBV11-3 | TRBD1 | .
CASSPQDRGTYGYTF | TGTGCCAGCTCACCACAAGACAGGGGAACCTATGGCTACACCTTC | 15 | TRBJ1-2 | TRBV18 | TRBD1 | few
CAISDMSSGDNEQFF | TGTGCCATCAGTGACATGTCTAGCGGTGACAATGAGCAGTTCTTC | 15 | TRBJ2-1 | TRBV10-3 | TRBD2 | .
CASLWGSPQETQYF | TGTGCCAGTTTATGGGGCAGTCCACAAGAGACCCAGTACTTC | 14 | TRBJ2-5 | TRBV6-1 | . | .
CATREGTGNTIYF | TGTGCCACCAGAGAGGGCACTGGAAACACCATATATTTT | 13 | TRBJ1-3 | TRBV19 | . | .
CASSPQINRKNTGELFF | TGTGCCAGCTCACCACAGATTAACAGAAAAAACACCGGGGAGCTGTTTTTT | 17 | TRBJ2-2 | TRBV18 | . | .
CASRGRGAPRNEQFF | TGTGCCAGCAGGGGTCGCGGGGCACCACGTAATGAGCAGTTCTTC | 15 | TRBJ2-1 | TRBV27 | . | .
CASSPGGHEQFF | TGTGCCAGCAGCCCGGGGGGGCATGAGCAGTTCTTC | 12 | TRBJ2-1 | TRBV28 | TRBD2 | .
CAWSERDREAFF | TGTGCCTGGAGTGAACGGGACAGGGAAGCTTTCTTT | 12 | TRBJ1-1 | TRBV30 | TRBD1 | .
CASSQGLQSYEQYF | TGTGCCAGCTCACAGGGACTTCAGAGCTACGAGCAGTACTTC | 14 | TRBJ2-7 | TRBV18 | . | .
CASSFRGNQPQHF | TGTGCCAGCAGCTTCAGGGGAAATCAGCCCCAGCATTTT | 13 | TRBJ1-5 | TRBV7-2 | . | few
CASSLGRAGGYTEAFF | TGTGCCAGCAGCTTAGGACGGGCAGGGGGCTACACTGAAGCTTTCTTT | 16 | TRBJ1-1 | TRBV11-2 | TRBD1 | .
CASSLFGNQPQHF | TGTGCCAGCAGTTTATTCGGCAATCAGCCCCAGCATTTT | 13 | TRBJ1-5 | TRBV27 | . | .
CASSPGQGANTEAFF | TGTGCCAGCAGCCCAGGACAGGGTGCGAACACTGAAGCTTTCTTT | 15 | TRBJ1-1 | TRBV14 | TRBD1 | .
CAIRDSPNQPQHF | TGTGCCATCAGGGACAGCCCAAATCAGCCCCAGCATTTT | 13 | TRBJ1-5 | TRBV10-3 | . | .
CSVESPRTSDYEQYF | TGCAGCGTTGAATCACCGAGGACCTCGGACTACGAGCAGTACTTC | 15 | TRBJ2-7 | TRBV29-1 | . | .
CASSPQGSGSDTQYF | TGTGCCAGCAGCCCGCAAGGGTCCGGGTCGGATACGCAGTATTTT | 15 | TRBJ2-3 | TRBV7-2 | . | .
CASSEGLGTDTQYF | TGTGCCAGCAGTGAAGGGCTAGGCACAGATACGCAGTATTTT | 14 | TRBJ2-3 | TRBV2 | . | .
CASSIRARLAGNTGELFF | TGTGCCAGTAGTATTCGAGCCCGACTAGCGGGCAACACCGGGGAGCTGTTTTTT | 18 | TRBJ2-2 | TRBV19 | TRBD2 | .
CASSLGTGAVTRRTDTQYF | TGTGCCAGCAGCTTGGGGACAGGGGCGGTGACTAGACGCACAGATACGCAGTATTTT | 19 | TRBJ2-3 | TRBV7-2 | TRBD1 | .
CASSFPLGMNTEAFF | TGTGCCAGCAGCTTCCCCCTTGGTATGAACACTGAAGCTTTCTTT | 15 | TRBJ1-1 | TRBV5-4 | . | .
CASSLVTVTSNTEAFF | TGTGCCAGCAGCTTAGTCACAGTTACGTCGAACACTGAAGCTTTCTTT | 16 | TRBJ1-1 | TRBV7-2 | . | few
CASSLSSGRSYEQYF | TGTGCCAGCAGTTTATCCAGCGGACGCTCCTACGAGCAGTACTTC | 15 | TRBJ2-7 | TRBV27 | . | .
CASSALRDTEAFF | TGTGCCAGCAGCGCCTTAAGGGACACTGAAGCTTTCTTT | 13 | TRBJ1-1 | TRBV7-3 | . | .
CASSPGGSFSYEQYF | TGCGCCAGCAGCCCGGGGGGCTCTTTCTCCTACGAGCAGTACTTC | 15 | TRBJ2-7 | TRBV5-1 | . | once
CASSPGGSYNEQFF | TGTGCCAGCAGCCCAGGTGGGTCCTACAATGAGCAGTTCTTC | 14 | TRBJ2-1 | TRBV9 | . | .
CASSTTSQTSGSFYEQYF | TGTGCCAGCAGCACAACATCCCAAACTAGCGGGAGTTTCTACGAGCAGTACTTC | 18 | TRBJ2-7 | TRBV7-9 | TRBD2 | .
CASSYATSGDEQYF | TGTGCCAGCAGTTACGCTACTAGCGGGGACGAGCAGTACTTC | 14 | TRBJ2-7 | TRBV6-5 | TRBD2 | once
CASSLPSRSYEQYF | TGTGCCAGCAGTTTACCTAGCCGTAGCTACGAGCAGTACTTC | 14 | TRBJ2-7 | TRBV28 | . | .